This passage covers 9 T cell receptor beta chains from one sample sequenced in a study of blood T cell repertoires in COVID-19. Profiling relied on immunoSEQ multiplex PCR, and the TCRdb table lists in-frame clones only, not all of them. Among 350,000 to 450,000 clones listed, 70% to 90% were seen once. Sequencing was done on a sample of peripheral blood. Receptor source: a woman aged 55-69 years with COVID-19, enrolled during active disease.

The genes are TRBV9 and TRBJ2-3, with unresolved D. Germline CDR1 reads SGDLS; CDR2 reads YYNGEE. V was pared by 4 bases and J by 4 bases, with 13 bases between. The CDR3 extends over 14 amino acids. CDR3 in DNA: TGTGCCAGCAGCCCACCCCAAGCTCCAGATACGCAGTATTTT. Its protein is CASSPPQAPDTQYF.

The CDR3 bases are TGTGCCAGCAGTTTAACCAGAAGCTCCTATAATTCACCCCTCCACTTT. Translating gives CASSLTRSSYNSPLHF. The rearrangement links TRBV27 to TRBJ1-6; D ambiguous. Germline V gene sequence: CDR1 MNHEY, CDR2 SMNVEV (reference sequence). The CDR3 is 16 amino acids. V lost 2 bases, J lost 0 bases, and 8 bases lay in between.

This chain joins TRBV5-1 and TRBJ2-3, with D perhaps TRBD1 (5 bases). This CDR3 comprises 15 residues. Germline V gene lookup returns CDR1 SGHRS and CDR2 YFSETQ. V was trimmed by 0 bases and J by 2 bases, leaving 10 bases between them. For the CDR3, the DNA is TGCGCCAGCAGCTTGGCCTTCAGGGTCACAGATACGCAGTATTTT. Residues: CASSLAFRVTDTQYF.

The CDR3 region is CASSLDGSFGDDYGYTF. The CDR3 region has the DNA TGTGCCAGCAGCTTAGACGGAAGTTTCGGGGATGACTATGGCTACACCTTC. This chain connects TRBV7-8 to TRBJ1-2; no definite D call. Trimming left V 1 base short and J 3 bases short, with 18 bases between. This CDR3 has 17 residues. Looked up from germline, CDR1 is SGHVS and CDR2 is FQNEAQ.

The gene calls are TRBV24-1 and TRBJ2-2; D possibly corresponds to TRBD1 (6 bases). The CDR3 has 14 amino acids. Germline V gene data show CDR1 as KGHDR and CDR2 as SFDVKD. V was cut by 7 bases and J by 4 bases, with 12 bases left in between. This CDR3 is CATSLGGGTGELFF. The CDR3 nucleotides read TGTGCCACCAGCCTAGGGGGTGGCACCGGGGAGCTGTTTTTT.

This clone was picked up one time. In the same sample, other DNA sequences code for this CDR3. The genes are TRBV9 and TRBJ2-7; 14 nucleotides match TRBD2. Per the germline V gene, CDR1 is SGDLS and CDR2 is YYNGEE. The V gene end was trimmed by 3 bases and the J gene end by 3 bases; junction bases not matched to a gene: 5. This CDR3 is 16 amino acids long. The CDR3 DNA reads as TGTGCCAGCAGCGCCGGACTAGCGGGGGGTTACTACGAGCAGTACTTC. Residues: CASSAGLAGGYYEQYF.

V is TRBV2 and J is TRBJ1-4; 8 nucleotides agree with TRBD1. J gave up 6 bases and V 3 bases, and 3 bases lay outside the gene matches. CDR1 is SNHLY and CDR2 is FYNNEI in the germline V gene. The CDR3 has 14 residues. CDR3 nucleotide sequence: TGTGCCAGCAGTGATTCAGGGGGCGATGAAAAACTGTTTTTT. Translation: CASSDSGGDEKLFF.

J is TRBJ2-3 and V is TRBV3-1 (or the pseudogene TRBV3-2); 7 positions match TRBD2. Germline loops: CDR1 LGHDT, CDR2 YNNKEL (reference sequence). There are 15 residues in the CDR3. The V segment lost 1 base and the J segment 1 base; nucleotides outside the gene matches: 2. The CDR3 loop reads CASSQGTRGTDTQYF. CDR3 nucleotide sequence: TGTGCCAGCAGCCAAGGGACTAGGGGCACAGATACGCAGTATTTT.

This sequence joins TRBV7-2 and TRBJ2-3; TRBD2 matches at 7 bases. There are 15 residues in the CDR3. In germline, CDR1 is SGHTA, CDR2 FQGNSA. The V and J ends lost 5 bases and 5 bases, in that order; junction bases with no gene match: 10. This CDR3 reads CASSLLYGGIDTQYF. The CDR3 DNA sequence: TGTGCCAGCAGCCTCTTGTACGGGGGGATAGATACGCAGTATTTT.